Each of the 4 T cell receptor beta chains below was sequenced from the same sample in a study of immune evolution from preneoplasia to lung adenocarcinoma. Clones were sequenced by immunoSEQ multiplex PCR, and TCRdb holds only the in-frame ones, with some missing. The table shows fewer than 50,000 clones, with approximately 79% occurring only once. Sample: FFPE invasive lung adenocarcinoma tissue. These receptors were taken from a person aged 55-75 years with lung adenocarcinoma.

The DNA of the CDR3 is TGTGCCAGTAGCTCCCTCGGGGGGGCGCTGGGACGTGAGCAGTTCTTC. The encoded protein is CASSSLGGALGREQFF. This chain uses TRBV19 with TRBJ2-1; 8 nucleotides match TRBD2. This CDR3 has 16 residues. Germline-derived CDR1 and CDR2 are LNHDA and SQIVND (reference sequence). Trimming cost V 6 bases and J 9 bases; bases outside gene matches: 16. The entire variable domain, with the rest obtained from reference TRBV19 and TRBJ2-1, is as follows: DGGITQSPKYLFRKEGQNVTLSCEQNLNHDAMYWYRQDPGQGLRLIYYSQIVNDFQKGDIAEGYSVSREKKESFPLTVTSAQKNPTAFYLCASSSLGGALGREQFFGPGTRLTVL.

The chain uses TRBV11-2 and TRBJ2-5, with D possibly called TRBD1 or TRBD2 (6 bases each). V lost 6 bases and J 5 bases, leaving 16 bases between the germline ends. Germline V gives CDR1 SGHAT, CDR2 FQNNGV. The CDR3 is 14 amino acids. DNA for the CDR3: TGTGCCAGCAGTACGGGGGACATCGCCGAGACCCAGTACTTC. Amino acid sequence: CASSTGDIAETQYF.

This clone was seen once. This chain joins TRBV28 and TRBJ2-7; 11 bases align to TRBD2. J was trimmed by 4 bases and V by 6 bases; bases with no gene match: 8. The CDR3 has 15 residues. CDR1 and CDR2 (germline): MDHEN, SYDVKM. CDR3 region: CASRPTSGGSYEQYF. In DNA, the CDR3 is TGTGCCAGCAGACCCACTAGCGGGGGTTCGTACGAGCAGTACTTC.

V is TRBV4-1 and J is TRBJ2-3; D call uncertain. This CDR3 spans 13 amino acids. V was pared by 2 bases and J by 0 bases, with 3 bases between. Germline CDR1 and CDR2: MGHRA and YSYEKL. The DNA for the CDR3 is TGCGCCAGCAGCCAATTCAGCACAGATACGCAGTATTTT. The encoded protein is CASSQFSTDTQYF.